Reported below is one T cell receptor (beta chain). This sample is part of a study of response to subunit inactivated influenza vaccine. The CDR3 loop spans 13 amino acids. Germline loops: CDR1 SGHRS, CDR2 YFSETQ. Trimming removed 0 bases from V and 8 bases from J, with 9 bases in between. TCRdb passed the RT-PCR reads through MiXCR, listing each CDR3 protein once. The top ten hold 8% to 13% of the sample, which has around 570,000 distinct CDR3 sequences, roughly 10% seen once. The data were also submitted as part of a second study, on T cells expressing NK-cell markers. That source reports: 5'RACE template switching with UMIs generated TCR beta cDNA. A few donors showed these clonotypes also leading the CD3+CD56-NKG2C+ fraction.

The chain links TRBV5-1 to TRBJ2-1, with a tentative D call TRBD2 (6 bases). The source was PBMCs from blood, collected on the day of vaccination. The source is a man aged 50-60 years who received an inactivated influenza vaccine. The CDR3 loop reads CASSLDAGYEQFF. In DNA form, the CDR3 reads TGCGCCAGCAGCTTGGACGCGGGATATGAGCAGTTCTTC.